This T cell receptor (beta chain) derives from a study of vaccination and CD4 T cells after COVID-19. In the study overall: Cultures acting as controls obtained a CEFX pool, an HIV-1 Nef pool, or no peptide.

Treatment specified: approximately 10-day PBMC culture with coronavirus spike peptide pools or control peptides (ViraFEST assay). Positive PCR dates spanned March to December 2020, predating US Alpha, Beta and Delta variants. Sequence data for DNA of cultured CD4+ T cells were generated by the Oncomine TCR Beta short-read assay. TCRdb called the PCR reads again in MiXCR, with one record for every CDR3 protein. The sample yields about 10,000 distinct CDR3 sequences, 70% to 75% seen once. By its share, this clonotype is large. The target antigen is unknown. The CDR3 runs to 14 residues. The V end was cut by 7 bases, the J end by 2 bases, with 12 bases between. CDR1 and CDR2 from the germline V gene are MNHEY and SVGEGT.

The chain employs TRBV6-2 or TRBV6-3 and TRBJ1-5; D ambiguous. This receptor was identified in a human donor who had recovered from COVID-19. Sequencing was done on a sample of CD4+ T cells from blood, cultured in vitro. CDR3 DNA: TGTGCCAGCAAAATGGACTCACGCAATCAGCCCCAGCATTTT. Translating it yields CASKMDSRNQPQHF.